The present TCR beta chain was sequenced within a study of T cells in Graves' hyperthyroidism and ophthalmopathy. Study observations and caveats: Progression to ophthalmopathy was predicted a median of roughly seven months early. Separating ophthalmopathy from stable hyperthyroidism was achieved by a 13 V-J model. Appearing also in blood were most of the thyroid clonotypes expanded above 0.001.

RNA transcripts provided the source from which TCR beta CDR3 regions were amplified. RT-PCR in the first round (using the HTBI primer set) targeted the TCR CDR3. TCRdb fed the multiplex PCR reads into MiXCR, producing one record per CDR3 protein. In the table there are 500,000 to 800,000 distinct CDR3 sequences, just under 45% of which are singletons. This clonotype was seen more than once but under ten times. Its cognate antigen is unknown. Germline CDR1 is LNHDA and CDR2 is SQIVND (reference sequence). Trimming removed 2 bases at V and 5 bases at J, with 13 bases between. There are 15 residues in the CDR3. Investigators excluded patients with uncontrolled infection, other autoimmune disease, pregnancy or lactation.

The sequence derives from an adult man with Graves' disease, either hyperthyroidism or ophthalmopathy (not recorded which). V gene TRBV19 combines with J gene TRBJ1-5, with a possible D match to TRBD1 (5 bases). Material: peripheral blood or thyroid tissue (not recorded which). CDR3 amino acids: CASSINGREDQPQHF. CDR3 DNA sequence: TGTGCCAGTAGTATAAACGGCAGGGAAGATCAGCCCCAGCATTTT.